Shown below are 20 T cell receptor beta chains from a single sample sequenced in a study of T-cell reconstitution after alpha-beta-depleted transplantation in children. A library of TCRbeta sequences, prepared with unique molecular identifiers, was generated. TCRdb used MiXCR to reprocess the PCR reads, holding one entry per CDR3 protein. The profile shows about 830,000 distinct CDR3 sequences, less than 20% of them singletons. This material consisted of PBMCs, mostly from graft donor cells, taken 360 days after TCRalphabeta/CD19-depleted stem cell transplant. These receptors came from a male patient between 5 and 17 years old who had a stem cell transplant for acute lymphoblastic leukemia, so the T cells may come from the graft donor.

The rearrangement joins TRBV3-1 to TRBJ1-5; D is unclear. This CDR3 contains 15 residues. V lost 3 bases and J 0 bases, leaving 9 bases between the germline ends. CDR1 LGHDT and CDR2 YNNKEL come from the germline V gene (reference sequence). CDR3 loop: CASSQGSYSNQPQHF. The DNA of the CDR3 is TGTGCCAGCAGCCAGGGAAGTTATAGCAATCAGCCCCAGCATTTT.

This clonotype has just a few counts. The chain has TRBV27 and TRBJ2-7, with TRBD2 matching over 7 bases. Germline values: CDR1 MNHEY, CDR2 SMNVEV (reference sequence). This CDR3 is built from 14 residues. With V trimmed by 4 bases and J by 4 bases, 7 bases remained unmatched. As DNA, the CDR3 is TGTGCCAGCAGTTCCCTAGCGGAAATTTACGAGCAGTACTTC. Translating gives CASSSLAEIYEQYF.

The CDR3 nucleotides are TGTGCCAGCAACTCCGGGACTAGCGGGAGATACGAGCAGTACTTC. The encoded protein is CASNSGTSGRYEQYF. The rearrangement uses TRBV6-1 and TRBJ2-7, with 14 bases aligning to TRBD2. Unmatched junction bases numbered 6, after V lost 7 bases and J lost 4 bases. The CDR3 consists of 15 residues. Per the germline V gene, CDR1 is MNHNS and CDR2 is SASEGT.

This clonotype came up a few times. The chain employs TRBV27 and TRBJ2-1, with 10 positions matching TRBD2. Germline assignment: CDR1 MNHEY and CDR2 SMNVEV (reference sequence). The CDR3 totals 13 residues. Trimming took 7 bases from V and 9 from J; bases not matched to a gene: 6. In nucleotides, the CDR3 is TGTGCCAGCAATCGGCTAGCGGGAGCTGAGCAGTTCTTC. Residues: CASNRLAGAEQFF.

This clonotype was counted a few times. J is TRBJ1-5 and V is TRBV12-3 or TRBV12-4, with 7 bases aligning to TRBD1. V gave up 5 bases and J gave up 9 bases; unmatched junction bases: 10. The CDR3 has 14 amino acids. DNA of the CDR3: TGTGCCAGCAGTCCAGACAGGGTCCGGGGGCCCCAGCATTTT. Protein product: CASSPDRVRGPQHF.

The J gene is TRBJ2-7, the V gene TRBV12-3 or TRBV12-4; tentatively, D is TRBD2 (6 bases). The CDR3 runs 13 residues. V lost 6 bases and J lost 7, with 16 bases in between. The CDR3 loop is CASRERLVGEQYF. In nucleotides, the CDR3 is TGTGCCAGCAGAGAAAGACTAGTGGGGGAGCAGTACTTC.

This chain links TRBV9 with TRBJ2-2, with TRBD2 matching 9 bases. The CDR3 runs 17 residues. CDR1 and CDR2 from the germline V gene are SGDLS and YYNGEE. Unmatched junction bases numbered 3, after V lost 0 bases and J lost 0 bases. In DNA form, the CDR3 reads TGTGCCAGCAGCGTAGTTGCGGGAGGGCCGAACACCGGGGAGCTGTTTTTT. This gives the protein CASSVVAGGPNTGELFF.

The chain's CDR3 is CAWRTSGKNNNEQFF. The CDR3 bases are TGTGCCTGGAGGACTAGCGGGAAAAATAACAATGAGCAGTTCTTC. The chain is built from TRBV30 and TRBJ2-1; 11 nucleotides line up with TRBD2. Germline assignment: CDR1 GTSNPN and CDR2 SVGIG (reference sequence). The J segment lost 5 bases and the V segment lost 3 bases, leaving 6 bases of the junction unmatched. The CDR3 loop spans 15 amino acids.

This clonotype was seen a few times. The genes are TRBV20-1 and TRBJ2-1; 8 bases align to TRBD1. Germline V lookup: CDR1 DFQATT, CDR2 SNEGSKA (reference sequence). Unmatched junction bases numbered 9, after V lost 3 bases and J lost 5 bases. This CDR3 is 15 amino acids long. CDR3 in DNA: TGCAGTGCTAGTCCAGGGGGCGCGAGCGACAATGAGCAGTTCTTC. Its translation: CSASPGGASDNEQFF.

V usage is TRBV20-1 and J usage is TRBJ2-1, with D possibly matching TRBD1 (5 bases). Looked up from germline, CDR1 is DFQATT and CDR2 is SNEGSKA (reference sequence). This CDR3 contains 12 residues. V was clipped by 0 bases and J by 8 bases, with 8 bases between them. Here the CDR3 reads CSARDDSDEQFF. CDR3 sequence (DNA): TGCAGTGCTAGAGATGACAGCGATGAGCAGTTCTTC.

The CDR3 DNA follows: TGTGCCAGCAGATCAAAAGAGATCTCCTACAATGAGCAGTTCTTC. It codes for CASRSKEISYNEQFF. The V call is TRBV28, the J call TRBJ2-1, with D uncertain. With 6 bases removed from V and 0 bases from J, the gap between germline ends came to 12 bases. This CDR3 comprises 15 residues. Germline lookup yields CDR1 MDHEN and CDR2 SYDVKM.

This clonotype was found many times. The chain recombines TRBV12-3 or TRBV12-4 with TRBJ2-2; possibly TRBD2 for D (5 bases). The CDR3 length is 12 residues. V lost 8 bases and J lost 7, with 11 bases in between. CDR3 region: CASGVGGGELFF. CDR3 DNA sequence: TGTGCCAGCGGTGTCGGAGGCGGGGAGCTGTTTTTT.

This clonotype has just a few counts. The chain uses TRBV6-5 and TRBJ2-5; the D is unclear. The V end lost 6 bases, the J end lost 5 bases, and 13 bases lay between the germline ends. This CDR3 has 13 residues. CDR1 MNHEY and CDR2 SVGAGI come from the germline V gene. This chain's CDR3 is CASSIGIGETQYF. CDR3 nucleotide sequence: TGTGCCAGCAGCATCGGTATTGGCGAGACCCAGTACTTC.

This clonotype was observed at least ten times. This chain connects TRBV6-5 to TRBJ1-5; the match to TRBD1 covers 7 bases. CDR3 length: 15 residues. The V gene's germline CDR1 is MNHEY and CDR2 SVGAGI. Trimming at V came to 4 bases and at J to 1 base, leaving 4 bases not matched to a gene. The chain's CDR3 is CASSWGQMSNQPQHF. DNA for the CDR3: TGTGCCAGCAGTTGGGGACAGATGAGCAATCAGCCCCAGCATTTT.

In this sample, this clonotype turned up many times. The J gene is TRBJ2-6, the V gene TRBV5-1; perhaps TRBD1 as D (5 bases). The germline V gene has CDR1 SGHRS and CDR2 YFSETQ. V lost 2 bases, J lost 0 bases, and 12 bases lay in between. The CDR3 totals 17 residues. The chain's CDR3 is CASSFRQPFSGANVLTF. CDR3 nucleotide sequence: TGCGCCAGCAGCTTTAGACAGCCTTTCTCTGGGGCCAACGTCCTGACTTTC.

The chain carries TRBV20-1 and TRBJ2-1; D is undetermined. V lost 3 bases to trimming and J lost 0 bases, with 9 bases between them. Germline values: CDR1 DFQATT, CDR2 SNEGSKA (reference sequence). The CDR3 totals 14 residues. Here the CDR3 DNA reads TGCAGTGCTAGTCTGCAGAGCTCCTACAATGAGCAGTTCTTC. Translating gives CSASLQSSYNEQFF.

The chain recombines TRBV7-2 with TRBJ1-5; D gene ambiguous. The CDR3 has 14 amino acids. V lost 5 bases to trimming and J lost 0 bases, with 8 bases between them. Germline V gives CDR1 SGHTA, CDR2 FQGNSA. CDR3 in amino acids: CASSTYYSNQPQHF. The CDR3 DNA is TGTGCCAGCAGCACCTACTATAGCAATCAGCCCCAGCATTTT.

This clonotype was seen a handful of times. The chain carries TRBV13 and TRBJ1-5; unclear D gene. This CDR3 region has 13 residues. CDR1 and CDR2 from the germline V gene are PRHDT and FYEKMQ (reference sequence). V was shortened by 5 bases and J by 5 bases, with 10 bases between the two germline ends. As DNA, the CDR3 is TGTGCCAGCAGCCTGAGTCAGCATCAGCCCCAGCATTTT. This sequence encodes CASSLSQHQPQHF.

This clonotype showed up just a few times. The gene calls are TRBV2 and TRBJ2-3; either TRBD1 or TRBD2 may supply D (5 bases each). CDR1 is SNHLY, CDR2 FYNNEI, per germline. This CDR3 is built from 13 residues. V was shortened by 2 bases and J by 4 bases, with 7 bases between the two germline ends. In DNA, the CDR3 is TGTGCCAGCAGTGAAATGGGGGCAGATACGCAGTATTTT. Its protein is CASSEMGADTQYF.

This clonotype was seen more than once but under ten times. The V and J genes are TRBV4-1 and TRBJ2-5; tentative D call: TRBD1 (6 bases). Trimming cost V 1 base and J 7 bases, with 16 bases left between them. Germline V lookup: CDR1 MGHRA, CDR2 YSYEKL. This CDR3 has 15 residues. DNA of the CDR3: TGCGCCAGCAGCCAAGGAAGGGGGTTATGGGGGACCCAGTACTTC. As protein: CASSQGRGLWGTQYF.